Listed below are T cell receptor beta chains from one sample, sequenced in a study of T-cell memory formation after mild COVID-19. TCRdb itself ran the 5' RACE reads through MiXCR, one entry per CDR3 protein. The table has about 38,000 distinct CDR3 sequences, over 9.5% seen once. Material: PBMCs or a T cell subset sorted from them (not recorded which). These receptors came from a man between 18 and 35 years old who had mild COVID-19 (a few samples of this study predate the infection). Cell type and time point are not known. CDR3s include the opening cysteine and the closing phenylalanine or tryptophan. D genes are given only for firm matches. Clone size is given for some rows only: seen once, a few or many times, or a class if the clone is expanded.

V gene,CDR3 length,clone size,D gene,J gene,CDR3 DNA,CDR3 protein
TRBV12-3/TRBV12-4,20,medium-sized,TRBD1,TRBJ1-1,TGTGCCAGCAGTTTTCTTAGGGGCGGGACAGGGGATCTCGTGAACACTGAAGCTTTCTTT,CASSFLRGGTGDLVNTEAFF
TRBV20-1,15,-,-,TRBJ2-1,TGCAGTGCCCCGCCCGCATCTAGCTCCTACAATGAGCAGTTCTTC,CSAPPASSSYNEQFF
TRBV4-1,15,-,TRBD2,TRBJ2-1,TGCGCCAGCAGCCATATAGCGGGAGATGGGAATGAGCAGTTCTTC,CASSHIAGDGNEQFF
TRBV29-1,12,many,TRBD1,TRBJ2-7,TGCAGCGTTGCGGGACAGACTTACGAGCAGTACTTC,CSVAGQTYEQYF
TRBV28,13,many,-,TRBJ2-2,TGTGCCAGCACCAGGGGCTGGGCCGGGGAGCTGTTTTTT,CASTRGWAGELFF
TRBV20-1,16,many,-,TRBJ2-5,TGCAGTGCTAGAATCTGGGGGAGGCCGGCGGGGGAGACCCAGTACTTC,CSARIWGRPAGETQYF
TRBV7-6,18,many,TRBD2,TRBJ2-1,TGTGCCAGCAGCTTAGCCCCTAAACTAGCGGGGGCATACAATGAGCAGTTCTTC,CASSLAPKLAGAYNEQFF
TRBV27,13,many,-,TRBJ2-5,TGTGCCAGCAGCCCACGGGGGAGGGAGACCCAGTACTTC,CASSPRGRETQYF
TRBV3-1,14,-,TRBD1,TRBJ1-6,TGTGCCAGCAGTTTCCGGGACAGAAATTCACCCCTCCACTTT,CASSFRDRNSPLHF
TRBV6-1,15,many,TRBD1,TRBJ1-5,TGTGCCAGCAGTGGATTGACAGGGTTGGATCAGCCCCAGCATTTT,CASSGLTGLDQPQHF
TRBV5-1,13,many,-,TRBJ2-5,TGCGCCAGCCACGATACGTACCAAGAGACCCAGTACTTC,CASHDTYQETQYF
TRBV10-3,16,many,TRBD1,TRBJ2-7,TGTGCCATCAGTGCCCCGGACAGGACTCTACGAGTAGAGCAGTACTTC,CAISAPDRTLRVEQYF
TRBV5-1,14,-,-,TRBJ2-5,TGCGCCAGCAGCCCGGGACAACCCCAAGAGACCCAGTACTTC,CASSPGQPQETQYF
TRBV10-3,18,many,TRBD1,TRBJ1-2,TGTGCCATCAGTGAGTCGGCAGGGGGCCGCTTCCGGCACTATGGCTACACCTTC,CAISESAGGRFRHYGYTF
TRBV2,13,few,-,TRBJ2-3,TGTGCCAGCACTCGCTCGGTCGCAGATACGCAGTATTTT,CASTRSVADTQYF
TRBV5-6,15,many,-,TRBJ2-5,TGTGCCAGCAGCTTGGTTTCCGGGACCGTTGAGACCCAGTACTTC,CASSLVSGTVETQYF
TRBV6-6,17,-,-,TRBJ1-2,TGTGCCAGCAGTTACTCGTGGTTGATGGGTCACAAATATGGCTACACCTTC,CASSYSWLMGHKYGYTF
TRBV28,16,many,TRBD2,TRBJ2-4,TGTGCCAGCAGTTCATCGGTGGGGCGGGGGGGAAACATTCAGTACTTC,CASSSSVGRGGNIQYF
TRBV15,13,many,-,TRBJ1-1,TGTGCCACCAGCGTAGGATTAGGGGCTGAAGCTTTCTTT,CATSVGLGAEAFF
TRBV4-3,17,-,-,TRBJ2-1,TGCGCCAGCAGCCAGGGGGCGGCTCCATTCGCATACAATGAGCAGTTCTTC,CASSQGAAPFAYNEQFF
TRBV11-2,18,many,-,TRBJ1-6,TGTGCCAGCAGCCACCCGCGGGGCGCGCTCTCCTATAATTCACCCCTCCACTTT,CASSHPRGALSYNSPLHF
TRBV10-2,13,many,-,TRBJ1-1,TGCGCCAGCAGTGAATGGGACGGCACTGAAGCTTTCTTT,CASSEWDGTEAFF